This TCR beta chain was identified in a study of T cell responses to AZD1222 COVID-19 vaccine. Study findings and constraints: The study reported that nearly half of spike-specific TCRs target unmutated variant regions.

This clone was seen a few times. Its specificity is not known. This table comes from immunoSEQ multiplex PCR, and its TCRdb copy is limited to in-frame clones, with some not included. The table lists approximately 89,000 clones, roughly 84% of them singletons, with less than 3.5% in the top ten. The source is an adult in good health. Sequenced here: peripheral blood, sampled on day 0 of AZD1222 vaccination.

CDR3 loop: CASSLWARTDTQYF. The CDR3 coding sequence is TGTGCCAGCAGTTTATGGGCGCGGACAGATACGCAGTATTTT. This sequence joins TRBV27 and TRBJ2-3; D is uncertain. The CDR3 extends over 14 amino acids. Germline V gene sequence: CDR1 MNHEY, CDR2 SMNVEV (reference sequence). Deletions cut 1 base from V and 3 bases from J, with 8 bases between.